This TCR beta chain was captured in a study of control samples from healthy donors and cancer patients. Looked up from germline, CDR1 is SQVTM and CDR2 is ANQGSEA. Trimming cost V 7 bases and J 6 bases; bases outside gene matches: 6. The length of the CDR3 is 12 residues. Method: immunoSEQ multiplex PCR; TCRdb's copy keeps in-frame clones and lacks some. The sample carries around 230,000 clones, around 94% recorded once. This chain links TRBV29-1 with TRBJ1-3, with 7 positions matching TRBD1. Sequencing was carried out using blood. The receptor was isolated from a man aged 45-60 years in good health. CDR3 in amino acids: CSAGTALNTIYF. The CDR3 bases are TGCAGCGCAGGGACAGCGCTAAACACCATATATTTT.